The rows below give T cell receptor beta chains drawn from one sample of a study of T cell responses to AZD1222 COVID-19 vaccine. Profiling relied on immunoSEQ multiplex PCR, and the TCRdb table lists in-frame clones only, not all of them. The table records 150,000 to 200,000 clones, around 88% of them present only once. Sequencing was performed on peripheral blood, taken 28 days after the second AZD1222 dose. These receptor sequences come from an adult who received the AZD1222 COVID-19 vaccine. CDR3s include the opening cysteine and the closing phenylalanine or tryptophan. Each record gives: J gene, V gene, D gene, clone size, CDR3 protein, CDR3 DNA. The D gene is left open where the match is weak. For some rows the clone size is stated as once, few or many, or as a class when expanded; others skip it.

>TRBJ1-3|TRBV28|-|-
CASSRGDLSSGNTIYF
TGTGCCAGCAGTCGAGGGGACTTGAGCTCTGGAAACACCATATATTTT
>TRBJ2-5|TRBV21-1|-|-
CADQSGGAVETQYF
TGTGCCGACCAGAGCGGGGGGGCTGTAGAGACCCAGTACTTC
>TRBJ1-2|TRBV6-4|-|-
CASRPGALGRNYGYTF
TGTGCCAGCAGACCAGGGGCCCTTGGCAGGAACTATGGCTACACCTTC
>TRBJ2-1|TRBV30|TRBD2|few
CAWSRRGDNEQFF
TGTGCCTGGAGTCGGCGGGGGGACAATGAGCAGTTCTTC
>TRBJ1-4|TRBV5-4|TRBD1|-
CASSLGQGREKLFF
TGTGCCAGCAGCTTGGGACAGGGAAGGGAAAAACTGTTTTTT
>TRBJ2-5|TRBV2|TRBD2|-
CASSKPSGGASGETQYF
TGTGCCAGCAGTAAACCTAGCGGGGGGGCGTCGGGAGAGACCCAGTACTTC
>TRBJ2-5|TRBV11-3|-|few
CASSLGRGTGSRTQYF
TGTGCCAGCAGCTTAGGCCGGGGTACAGGGTCACGGACCCAGTACTTC
>TRBJ1-1|TRBV10-3|-|once
CATTGMNTEAFF
TGTGCCACCACAGGGATGAACACTGAAGCTTTCTTT
>TRBJ2-7|TRBV11-3|TRBD1|few
CASSKGQGYEQYF
TGTGCCAGCAGCAAAGGACAGGGCTACGAGCAGTACTTC
>TRBJ2-7|TRBV7-8|-|-
CASSNYGDEQYF
TGTGCCAGCAGCAACTACGGTGACGAGCAGTACTTC
>TRBJ2-1|TRBV7-2|TRBD1|once
CASSETGTGVHEQFF
TGTGCCAGCAGCGAAACCGGGACAGGGGTGCATGAGCAGTTCTTC
>TRBJ2-2|TRBV15|-|-
CATSTGTAGELFF
TGTGCCACCAGCACTGGGACGGCCGGGGAGCTGTTTTTT
>TRBJ2-5|TRBV9|TRBD1|-
CASTPDRGFGETQYF
TGTGCCAGCACGCCGGACAGGGGGTTTGGGGAGACCCAGTACTTC
>TRBJ2-1|TRBV18|TRBD2|once
CASSPPTSGGAGEQFF
TGTGCCAGCTCACCGCCGACTAGCGGGGGGGCCGGGGAGCAGTTCTTC
>TRBJ2-7|TRBV6-2/TRBV6-3|-|-
CASSRGGYEQYF
TGTGCCAGCAGCCGCGGTGGTTACGAGCAGTACTTC
>TRBJ2-2|TRBV18|-|-
CASSPNMLTGENTGELFF
TGTGCCAGCTCACCAAATATGCTGACGGGAGAGAACACCGGGGAGCTGTTTTTT
>TRBJ1-5|TRBV19|-|-
CASTMWGGDGNQPQHF
TGTGCCAGTACCATGTGGGGGGGGGATGGCAATCAGCCCCAGCATTTT
>TRBJ2-7|TRBV6-4|-|once
CASSEEVTTPQYF
TGTGCCAGCAGTGAAGAGGTTACAACCCCGCAGTACTTC
>TRBJ2-6|TRBV30|-|-
CAWIGPPGANVLTF
TGTGCCTGGATCGGCCCCCCTGGGGCCAACGTCCTGACTTTC
>TRBJ2-5|TRBV6-2/TRBV6-3|-|-
CASSNPGETQYF
TGTGCCAGCAGTAACCCCGGGGAGACCCAGTACTTC
>TRBJ2-3|TRBV20-1|TRBD2|-
CSASSAGGPIDTQYF
TGCAGTGCTAGTTCCGCGGGGGGGCCGATAGATACGCAGTATTTT
>TRBJ2-1|TRBV10-3|-|-
CAISESGAGENEQFF
TGTGCCATCAGTGAGTCTGGGGCAGGGGAGAATGAGCAGTTCTTC
>TRBJ1-3|TRBV11-2|-|few
CASSAQGPEGNTIYF
TGTGCCAGCAGCGCGCAGGGACCGGAGGGAAACACCATATATTTT